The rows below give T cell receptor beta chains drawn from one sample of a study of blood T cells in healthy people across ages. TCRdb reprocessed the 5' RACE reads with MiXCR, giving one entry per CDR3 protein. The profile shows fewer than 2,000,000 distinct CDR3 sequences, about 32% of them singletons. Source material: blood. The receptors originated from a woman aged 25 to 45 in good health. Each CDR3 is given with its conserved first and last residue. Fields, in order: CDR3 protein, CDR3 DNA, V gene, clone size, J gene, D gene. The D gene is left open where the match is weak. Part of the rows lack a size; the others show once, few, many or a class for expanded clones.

CDR3aa: CASSGRGEHPYEQYF; CDR3nt: TGTGCCAGCAGCGGTAGGGGGGAACACCCCTACGAGCAGTACTTC; v_gene: TRBV13; abundance: few; j_gene: TRBJ2-7; d_gene: NA
CDR3aa: CASSERDSNSPLHF; CDR3nt: TGTGCCAGCAGTGAGAGGGACAGTAATTCACCCCTCCACTTT; v_gene: TRBV6-1; abundance: NA; j_gene: TRBJ1-6; d_gene: TRBD1
CDR3aa: CAISESVGRTSHNEQFF; CDR3nt: TGTGCCATCAGTGAGTCAGTTGGGAGGACCTCCCACAATGAGCAGTTCTTC; v_gene: TRBV10-3; abundance: NA; j_gene: TRBJ2-1; d_gene: NA
CDR3aa: CASSFTSGSADTQYF; CDR3nt: TGCGCCAGCAGCTTTACTAGCGGGAGCGCAGATACGCAGTATTTT; v_gene: TRBV5-1; abundance: NA; j_gene: TRBJ2-3; d_gene: TRBD2
CDR3aa: CASSLGGGGTSRGEQFF; CDR3nt: TGTGCCAGCAGCTTAGGAGGGGGAGGGACTAGTCGTGGTGAGCAGTTCTTC; v_gene: TRBV7-2; abundance: NA; j_gene: TRBJ2-1; d_gene: TRBD2
CDR3aa: CASRQRQRVTDTQYF; CDR3nt: TGTGCCAGCAGACAAAGACAACGAGTCACAGATACGCAGTATTTT; v_gene: TRBV6-5; abundance: NA; j_gene: TRBJ2-3; d_gene: NA
CDR3aa: CSAPRGSYNEQFF; CDR3nt: TGCAGTGCTCCGCGGGGCTCCTACAATGAGCAGTTCTTC; v_gene: TRBV20-1; abundance: NA; j_gene: TRBJ2-1; d_gene: NA
CDR3aa: CSAKRQDPYEQYF; CDR3nt: TGCAGTGCTAAACGACAGGACCCTTACGAGCAGTACTTC; v_gene: TRBV20-1; abundance: NA; j_gene: TRBJ2-7; d_gene: NA
CDR3aa: CASSQDYRERAFF; CDR3nt: TGCGCCAGCAGCCAAGATTATAGGGAACGAGCTTTCTTT; v_gene: TRBV4-1; abundance: NA; j_gene: TRBJ1-1; d_gene: NA
CDR3aa: CASSLSILAGEYNEQFF; CDR3nt: TGTGCCAGCAGCTTGAGTATTCTAGCGGGAGAGTACAATGAGCAGTTCTTC; v_gene: TRBV7-3; abundance: few; j_gene: TRBJ2-1; d_gene: TRBD2
CDR3aa: CASSHPGALVNEQFF; CDR3nt: TGTGCCAGCAGCCACCCGGGGGCCCTCGTCAATGAGCAGTTCTTC; v_gene: TRBV3-1; abundance: many; j_gene: TRBJ2-1; d_gene: NA
CDR3aa: CASSPGLAGVPFTGELFF; CDR3nt: TGTGCCAGCAGTCCCGGACTAGCGGGAGTACCGTTCACCGGGGAGCTGTTTTTT; v_gene: TRBV28; abundance: NA; j_gene: TRBJ2-2; d_gene: TRBD2
CDR3aa: CASSLENYEQYF; CDR3nt: TGCGCCAGCAGCCTAGAAAACTACGAGCAGTACTTC; v_gene: TRBV5-1; abundance: few; j_gene: TRBJ2-7; d_gene: NA
CDR3aa: CASSYSGSSSYNEQFF; CDR3nt: TGTGCCAGCAGTTACTCGGGAAGTAGCTCCTACAATGAGCAGTTCTTC; v_gene: TRBV6-6; abundance: once; j_gene: TRBJ2-1; d_gene: NA
CDR3aa: CASSPSGNGEQYF; CDR3nt: TGTGCCAGCTCACCCAGTGGGAATGGGGAGCAGTACTTC; v_gene: TRBV18; abundance: few; j_gene: TRBJ2-5; d_gene: NA
CDR3aa: CASTQEPGLYQPQHF; CDR3nt: TGTGCCAGCACCCAGGAGCCCGGATTGTATCAGCCCCAGCATTTT; v_gene: TRBV13; abundance: few; j_gene: TRBJ1-5; d_gene: NA
CDR3aa: CASSSGPGTEQFF; CDR3nt: TGTGCCAGCAGCTCGGGCCCAGGGACTGAGCAGTTCTTC; v_gene: TRBV12-3/TRBV12-4; abundance: few; j_gene: TRBJ2-1; d_gene: NA
CDR3aa: CSAPIFSGGTEAFF; CDR3nt: TGCAGTGCTCCGATATTTTCCGGAGGGACTGAAGCTTTCTTT; v_gene: TRBV20-1; abundance: NA; j_gene: TRBJ1-1; d_gene: NA
CDR3aa: CSARVSSASTDTQYF; CDR3nt: TGCAGTGCTAGAGTCTCGTCAGCTAGCACAGACACGCAGTATTTT; v_gene: TRBV20-1; abundance: NA; j_gene: TRBJ2-3; d_gene: NA
CDR3aa: CASSTGTAELFF; CDR3nt: TGTGCCAGCAGCACGGGGACAGCAGAACTGTTTTTT; v_gene: TRBV9; abundance: few; j_gene: TRBJ1-4; d_gene: TRBD1
CDR3aa: CASSQGLAPYEQYF; CDR3nt: TGTGCCAGCAGCCAAGGTCTAGCCCCCTACGAGCAGTACTTC; v_gene: TRBV3-1; abundance: NA; j_gene: TRBJ2-7; d_gene: NA
CDR3aa: CASSGRTGTQMAKNIQYF; CDR3nt: TGTGCCAGCAGTGGAAGGACAGGGACTCAGATGGCCAAAAACATTCAGTACTTC; v_gene: TRBV2; abundance: NA; j_gene: TRBJ2-4; d_gene: TRBD1
CDR3aa: CASGALRGTQYF; CDR3nt: TGTGCCAGCGGTGCCCTTCGGGGGACCCAGTACTTC; v_gene: TRBV2; abundance: NA; j_gene: TRBJ2-5; d_gene: NA
CDR3aa: CASRPTTGEYF; CDR3nt: TGTGCCAGCAGACCTACGACGGGAGAGTACTTC; v_gene: TRBV11-2; abundance: few; j_gene: TRBJ2-7; d_gene: NA
CDR3aa: CSAISGTGKTDTQYF; CDR3nt: TGCAGTGCTATTTCAGGGACAGGGAAGACAGATACGCAGTATTTT; v_gene: TRBV20-1; abundance: NA; j_gene: TRBJ2-3; d_gene: TRBD1
CDR3aa: CASSPGGTGYHNEQFF; CDR3nt: TGCGCCAGCAGCCCCGGCGGGACAGGGTACCACAATGAGCAGTTCTTC; v_gene: TRBV5-1; abundance: NA; j_gene: TRBJ2-1; d_gene: TRBD1
CDR3aa: CASSLHLAGGSPDTQYF; CDR3nt: TGCGCCAGCAGCCTCCACCTAGCGGGAGGTTCGCCGGATACGCAGTATTTT; v_gene: TRBV4-1; abundance: few; j_gene: TRBJ2-3; d_gene: TRBD2
CDR3aa: CSARKPTGTPYEQYF; CDR3nt: TGCAGTGCTAGAAAACCGACAGGGACCCCCTACGAGCAGTACTTC; v_gene: TRBV20-1; abundance: NA; j_gene: TRBJ2-7; d_gene: TRBD1
CDR3aa: CASSPQAGPDTQYF; CDR3nt: TGCGCCAGCAGCCCCCAGGCAGGGCCAGATACGCAGTATTTT; v_gene: TRBV5-1; abundance: NA; j_gene: TRBJ2-3; d_gene: NA
CDR3aa: CASSPLADGLPDTQYF; CDR3nt: TGCGCCAGCAGCCCTCTAGCGGACGGCCTTCCAGATACGCAGTATTTT; v_gene: TRBV5-1; abundance: few; j_gene: TRBJ2-3; d_gene: TRBD2
CDR3aa: CASSSGTRVYEQYF; CDR3nt: TGTGCCAGTAGTTCGGGGACTAGGGTCTACGAGCAGTACTTC; v_gene: TRBV19; abundance: NA; j_gene: TRBJ2-7; d_gene: TRBD2